Presented here are 30 T cell receptor beta chains from one specimen sequenced in a study of T cells in Graves' hyperthyroidism and ophthalmopathy. TCR beta CDR3 sequences were amplified from RNA transcripts. Initially, a first-round RT-PCR of the TCR CDR3 employed the HTBI primer set. Via MiXCR, TCRdb re-called the multiplex PCR reads, giving one row per CDR3 protein. The sample has about 270,000 distinct CDR3 sequences; 13% to 15% are singletons. Sequenced: blood. Source of these receptors: a woman in her forties or fifties with Graves' hyperthyroidism that later progressed to Graves' ophthalmopathy.

The table lists this clonotype with many counts. V usage is TRBV7-3 and J usage is TRBJ2-3; TRBD1 might be the D (6 bases). The CDR3 contains 14 residues. Germline loops: CDR1 SGHTA, CDR2 FQGTGA. V was cut by 4 bases and J by 1 base, with 9 bases left in between. The CDR3 here is CASSYRQGTDTQYF. The CDR3 nucleotides read TGTGCCAGCAGCTACCGACAGGGCACAGATACGCAGTATTTT.

In its sample, this clonotype was seen many times. The chain couples TRBV6-4 to TRBJ1-1; D might be TRBD1 (6 bases). V lost 3 bases, J lost 10 bases, and 15 bases lay in between. CDR3 length equals 13 residues. Germline CDR1 reads MRHNA; CDR2 reads SNTAGT. The CDR3 nucleotides read TGTGCCAGCAGTGATAATGAGCAGGGGCGAGCTTTCTTT. It specifies CASSDNEQGRAFF.

In its sample, this clonotype was seen many times. This chain links TRBV12-3 or TRBV12-4 with TRBJ1-5; no reliable D call. Between the trimmed V and J ends, which lost 7 bases and 2 bases, there was a span of 15 bases. This CDR3 comprises 15 residues. Here the CDR3 DNA reads TGTGCCAGCACCTTACACCCTTATGGCAATCAGCCCCAGCATTTT. Its translation is CASTLHPYGNQPQHF.

This clonotype has ten or more counts. The chain recombines TRBV20-1 with TRBJ2-7; D remains ambiguous. The length of the CDR3 is 12 residues. The V gene lost 4 bases and the J gene lost 4 bases, with 11 bases spanning the gap. From germline, CDR1 is DFQATT and CDR2 SNEGSKA (reference sequence). This CDR3 is CSAINPYYEQYF. CDR3 bases: TGCAGTGCTATTAACCCGTATTACGAGCAGTACTTC.

Many counts were recorded for this clonotype. The chain recombines TRBV5-1 with TRBJ1-1, with no clear D. The CDR3 runs 14 residues. Trimming took off 0 bases at V and 3 bases at J, with 9 bases between the two ends. Germline V gene data show CDR1 as SGHRS and CDR2 as YFSETQ. CDR3 residues: CASSLANADTEAFF. In nucleotides, the CDR3 is TGCGCCAGCAGCTTGGCCAACGCGGACACTGAAGCTTTCTTT.

This chain connects TRBV12-3 or TRBV12-4 to TRBJ1-2; no reliable D call. The V gene lost 6 bases and the J gene lost 4 bases, with 9 bases spanning the gap. The CDR3 spans 12 residues. CDR3 nucleotide sequence: TGTGCCAGCAGGGGTACGTCCTATGGCTACACCTTC. Amino acids: CASRGTSYGYTF.

This clonotype has ten or more counts. The chain combines TRBV28 with TRBJ2-7, with D tentatively TRBD1 or TRBD2 (6 bases each). Trimming pared 4 bases from V and 2 bases from J, leaving 12 bases between. Germline CDR1 and CDR2: MDHEN and SYDVKM. The CDR3 runs 14 residues. CDR3 sequence: CASSYGGGAYEQYF. Here the CDR3 DNA reads TGTGCCAGCAGTTATGGAGGGGGAGCCTACGAGCAGTACTTC. The whole variable domain, remainder taken from reference TRBV28 and TRBJ2-7, is DVKVTQSSRYLVKRTGEKVFLECVQDMDHENMFWYRQDPGLGLRLIYFSYDVKMKEKGDIPEGYSVSREKKERFSLILESASTNQTSMYLCASSYGGGAYEQYFGPGTRLTVT.

This chain uses TRBV5-6 with TRBJ1-5, with 7 bases aligning to TRBD1. Germline CDR1 is SGHDT and CDR2 is YYEEEE. Unmatched junction bases numbered 11, after V lost 4 bases and J lost 4 bases. This CDR3 contains 16 residues. This CDR3 reads CASSLGLTGANQPQHF. DNA of the CDR3: TGTGCCAGCAGCCTTGGGCTTACAGGGGCGAATCAGCCCCAGCATTTT.

The table lists this clonotype with many counts. J is TRBJ2-3 and V is TRBV28; D remains unclear. Trimming left V 3 bases short and J 0 bases short, with 10 bases between. This CDR3 has 15 amino acids. CDR1 MDHEN and CDR2 SYDVKM come from the germline V gene. CDR3 sequence reads: CASSFTTTSTDTQYF. As DNA, the CDR3 is TGTGCCAGCAGTTTTACAACCACTAGCACAGATACGCAGTATTTT. Combining the CDR3 with reference TRBV28 and TRBJ2-3 gives the whole variable domain DVKVTQSSRYLVKRTGEKVFLECVQDMDHENMFWYRQDPGLGLRLIYFSYDVKMKEKGDIPEGYSVSREKKERFSLILESASTNQTSMYLCASSFTTTSTDTQYFGPGTRLTVL.

There are many counts of this clonotype. CDR3 DNA sequence: TGTGCCAGCAGTTCCCTTCTCCTCCAGAACACTGAAGCTTTCTTT. Its protein product is CASSSLLLQNTEAFF. The chain recombines TRBV27 with TRBJ1-1; D unclear. Per germline, CDR1 MNHEY and CDR2 SMNVEV (reference sequence). The CDR3 has 15 amino acids. V shed 4 bases and J shed 1 base, with 13 bases lying between them.

This clonotype was seen a few times. An end of the junction does not agree with germline; a read error may underlie this. This rearrangement joins TRBV28 to TRBJ2-1, with TRBD2 matching over 11 bases. The CDR3 covers 23 residues. Germline values: CDR1 MDHEN, CDR2 SYDVKM. For the CDR3, the DNA is TGCGCCAGCAGCCAAGGGGGGCTCCAGGAGGGCCCGGCTAGCGGGAGGAAGTACAATGAGCAGTTCTTC. It is translated as CASSQGGLQEGPASGRKYNEQFF.

This clonotype was detected a few times. The chain employs TRBV7-6 and TRBJ1-3; D is ambiguous. Germline lookup yields CDR1 SGHVS and CDR2 FNYEAQ. V was pared by 6 bases and J by 4 bases, with 7 bases between. The CDR3 has 12 amino acids. The CDR3 sequence is CASSFIGNTIYF. The CDR3 bases are TGTGCCAGCAGTTTTATAGGAAACACCATATATTTT.

This chain links TRBV6-1 with TRBJ1-1; 9 bases fit TRBD1. J gave up 0 bases and V 4 bases, and 6 bases lay outside the gene matches. Germline loops: CDR1 MNHNS, CDR2 SASEGT. CDR3 size: 16 residues. Here the CDR3 reads CASSGWTGALNTEAFF. CDR3 DNA sequence: TGTGCCAGCAGTGGGTGGACAGGGGCGCTGAACACTGAAGCTTTCTTT.

The chain combines TRBV29-1 with TRBJ1-2; D remains unclear. Germline loops: CDR1 SQVTM, CDR2 ANQGSEA. V lost 5 bases and J 2 bases, leaving 12 bases between the germline ends. The CDR3 extends over 13 amino acids. CDR3 sequence (DNA): TGCAGCGTTCCAGCAGGCACCAACTATGGCTACACCTTC. This gives the protein CSVPAGTNYGYTF.

The rearrangement joins TRBV3-1 to TRBJ1-2, with D possibly being TRBD1 (5 bases). The CDR3 is 14 amino acids. Germline V gene data show CDR1 as LGHDT and CDR2 as YNNKEL (reference sequence). V was cut by 6 bases and J by 4 bases, with 15 bases left in between. CDR3 nucleotide sequence: TGTGCCAGCAGTCCGCGGTCCAGGGTCTATGGCTACACCTTC. It specifies CASSPRSRVYGYTF.

The rearrangement joins TRBV27 to TRBJ2-7, with D unresolved. V lost 0 bases and J lost 7, with 4 bases in between. The CDR3 has 11 residues. The germline V gene has CDR1 MNHEY and CDR2 SMNVEV (reference sequence). The CDR3 reads CASSLSGEQYF. Written as DNA, the CDR3 is TGTGCCAGCAGTTTATCGGGTGAGCAGTACTTC.

This clonotype was detected ten times or more. This chain links TRBV6-1 with TRBJ1-3, with D unresolved. The germline CDR1 and CDR2 sequences are MNHNS and SASEGT. CDR3 length equals 12 residues. V dropped 5 bases and J dropped 6 bases, with 8 bases sitting between them. The CDR3 loop reads CASSSQSNTIYF. Written as DNA, the CDR3 is TGTGCCAGCAGTTCACAGTCAAACACCATATATTTT.

The chain recombines TRBV6-2 or TRBV6-3 with TRBJ2-4; TRBD1 agrees at 9 bases. The CDR3 spans 16 residues. V lost 7 bases to trimming and J lost 0 bases; unmatched junction nucleotides: 7. The germline V gene encodes CDR1 MNHEY and CDR2 SVGEGT. CDR3 region: CASTTRDRAAKNIQYF. CDR3 nucleotide sequence: TGTGCCAGCACCACCCGGGACAGGGCAGCCAAAAACATTCAGTACTTC.

This clonotype was seen ten or more times. The chain uses TRBV11-2 and TRBJ1-5, with no clear D. V was clipped by 5 bases and J by 3 bases, with 11 bases between them. CDR3 length: 14 residues. CDR1 and CDR2 from the germline V gene are SGHAT and FQNNGV. The CDR3 region is CASSPGILNQPQHF. The CDR3 bases are TGTGCCAGCAGCCCCGGGATACTCAATCAGCCCCAGCATTTT.

Points on this clonotype: Germline and junction disagree at one end, which may indicate a read error. J is TRBJ2-1 and V is TRBV6-1, with a weak D call TRBD1 (5 bases). The CDR3 spans 10 residues. Germline assignment: CDR1 MNHNS and CDR2 SASEGT. CDR3 in amino acids: CASSEVKGVF. CDR3 nucleotide sequence: TGTGCCAGCAGTGAAGTGAAAGGGGTCTTC.

This clonotype was seen repeatedly, ten times or more. V and J are TRBV27 and TRBJ2-1, with 9 bases that match TRBD2. The CDR3 covers 19 residues. CDR1 is MNHEY and CDR2 is SMNVEV in the germline V gene (reference sequence). V dropped 8 bases and J dropped 0; count of bases not matched to a gene: 17. CDR3: CASQRGGLAGLRSYNEQFF. In DNA form, the CDR3 reads TGTGCCAGCCAGAGAGGCGGTCTAGCGGGATTGCGCTCCTACAATGAGCAGTTCTTC.

This clonotype has a count of ten or more. The chain uses TRBV20-1 and TRBJ2-5, with a weak D call TRBD2 (5 bases). Germline values: CDR1 DFQATT, CDR2 SNEGSKA (reference sequence). This CDR3 contains 14 residues. V lost 1 base to trimming and J lost 5 bases, with 14 bases between them. The CDR3 DNA follows: TGCAGTGCTAGAGTTCCCGGGCCGGGGGAGACCCAGTACTTC. As protein: CSARVPGPGETQYF.

This clonotype was picked up many times. The genes are TRBV6-1 and TRBJ1-1, with unresolved D. Trimming cost V 6 bases and J 3 bases, with 14 bases left between them. Looked up from germline, CDR1 is MNHNS and CDR2 is SASEGT. The CDR3 spans 14 residues. CDR3 sequence reads: CASRTRPGYTEAFF. CDR3 in DNA: TGTGCCAGCAGGACCCGGCCGGGGTACACTGAAGCTTTCTTT.

This clonotype was observed a handful of times. The chain employs TRBV9 and TRBJ2-3; D remains ambiguous. The length of the CDR3 is 16 residues. In germline, CDR1 is SGDLS, CDR2 YYNGEE. V was trimmed by 4 bases and J by 4 bases, leaving 19 bases between them. CDR3 region: CASSTTPPRLADTQYF. The CDR3 DNA reads TGTGCCAGCAGCACAACACCCCCGAGGCTCGCAGATACGCAGTATTTT.

This clonotype was seen at least ten times. In DNA form, the CDR3 reads TGCAGTGCTGGAGGTCAACGGCAAGAGACCCAGTACTTC. The encoded protein is CSAGGQRQETQYF. The rearrangement links TRBV20-1 to TRBJ2-5; possibly TRBD2 for D (5 bases). The V end lost 5 bases, the J end lost 2 bases, and 12 bases lay between the germline ends. In germline, CDR1 is DFQATT, CDR2 SNEGSKA (reference sequence). The CDR3 has 13 amino acids.

The chain recombines TRBV19 with TRBJ2-7, with TRBD2 as a possible D gene (5 bases). Looked up from germline, CDR1 is LNHDA and CDR2 is SQIVND (reference sequence). Trimming left V 10 bases short and J 7 bases short, with 20 bases between. This CDR3 is 13 amino acids long. The CDR3 DNA sequence: TGTGCCACGAGGGCAAGGGCCAGAACTGAGCAGTACTTC. Amino acids: CATRARARTEQYF. Using reference TRBV19 and TRBJ2-7 for the parts outside the CDR3, the full variable domain is DGGITQSPKYLFRKEGQNVTLSCEQNLNHDAMYWYRQDPGQGLRLIYYSQIVNDFQKGDIAEGYSVSREKKESFPLTVTSAQKNPTAFYLCATRARARTEQYFGPGTRLTVT.

This chain connects TRBV9 to TRBJ1-3; 9 nucleotides agree with TRBD1. This CDR3 is 16 amino acids long. J lost 4 bases, V lost 4 bases, and 9 bases had no gene match. The germline V gene encodes CDR1 SGDLS and CDR2 YYNGEE. The CDR3 loop reads CASSLLGTGLGNTIYF. CDR3 bases: TGTGCCAGCAGCCTCCTGGGGACAGGGTTAGGAAACACCATATATTTT.

This clonotype appeared a single time. This chain uses TRBV30 with TRBJ1-2; maybe TRBD1 (5 bases). The CDR3 length is 14 residues. V was pared by 0 bases and J by 6 bases, with 14 bases between. Germline V lookup: CDR1 GTSNPN, CDR2 SVGIG (reference sequence). DNA for the CDR3: TGTGCCTGGAGTGTACTGCGTGGGGGGGATGGCTACACCTTC. Translated, it gives CAWSVLRGGDGYTF.

Many counts were recorded for this clonotype. This chain links TRBV5-1 with TRBJ2-5; TRBD2 matches 9 bases. J gave up 3 bases and V 4 bases, and 1 base lay outside the gene matches. The CDR3 consists of 13 residues. Germline CDR1 SGHRS, CDR2 YFSETQ. The CDR3: CASSVAGEETQYF. The CDR3 coding sequence is TGCGCCAGCAGCGTAGCGGGGGAAGAGACCCAGTACTTC.

The sample holds many counts of this clonotype. This chain connects TRBV12-3 or TRBV12-4 to TRBJ2-7; D unclear. V was pared by 2 bases and J by 6 bases, with 14 bases between. The CDR3 is 14 amino acids. CDR3 sequence (DNA): TGTGCCAGCAGTTTAAGTAGGATTCTTGGCGAGCAGTACTTC. It yields the protein CASSLSRILGEQYF.